The present T cell receptor beta chain was sequenced within a study of control samples from healthy donors and cancer patients. TCRdb's table, derived via immunoSEQ multiplex PCR, lists solely in-frame clones and lacks some. Of about 100,000 clones in the sample, approximately 82% are singletons; the top ten hold about 7%. Germline CDR1 SQVTM, CDR2 ANQGSEA. This CDR3 is built from 13 residues. Trimming left V 2 bases short and J 10 bases short, with 17 bases between. This TCR came from a young man in good health. This rearrangement joins TRBV29-1 to TRBJ1-1, with no clear D. The source material was blood. The CDR3 DNA sequence: TGCAGCGTTGAACTCCTTGGGGTGAGAAGAGCTTTCTTT. It translates to CSVELLGVRRAFF.